This T cell receptor beta chain was recovered during a study of vaccination effects on CD4 cells after COVID-19. Study-wide background: Two doses of either BNT162b2 or mRNA-1273 were given to each participant.

The method was immunoSEQ multiplex PCR; TCRdb's version includes in-frame clones alone and lacks a portion of them. The sample lists about 38,000 clones, roughly 76% occurring once. The CDR3 sequence is 17 residues long. V was cut by 4 bases and J by 4 bases, with 22 bases left in between. CDR1 MGHRA and CDR2 YSYEKL come from the germline V gene. Before sequencing took place, the ViraFEST assay used viral peptide pools to expand antigen-specific CD4+ T cells. Culturing for more than eight days preceded CD4+ T cell isolation. Nucleocapsid antibodies stayed negative before and after vaccination, showing no earlier SARS-CoV-2 infection. Study-wide results and limits: Limitations: small convalescent group and missing early post-infection timepoints. In the late period after vaccination, infection- and vaccine-induced clones contracted markedly.

This clone was counted between two and nine times. Its cognate antigen is unknown. The rearrangement joins TRBV4-1 to TRBJ1-1; unclear D gene. The specimen was CD4+ T cells from PBMCs cultured with SARS-CoV-2 spike peptides, collected before COVID-19 vaccination. The sequence was obtained from a human donor who received a COVID-19 vaccine. For the CDR3, the DNA is TGCGCCAGCAGCCCAAGACATGGGGTAAGTGGAATCACTGAAGCTTTCTTT. Translating it yields CASSPRHGVSGITEAFF.